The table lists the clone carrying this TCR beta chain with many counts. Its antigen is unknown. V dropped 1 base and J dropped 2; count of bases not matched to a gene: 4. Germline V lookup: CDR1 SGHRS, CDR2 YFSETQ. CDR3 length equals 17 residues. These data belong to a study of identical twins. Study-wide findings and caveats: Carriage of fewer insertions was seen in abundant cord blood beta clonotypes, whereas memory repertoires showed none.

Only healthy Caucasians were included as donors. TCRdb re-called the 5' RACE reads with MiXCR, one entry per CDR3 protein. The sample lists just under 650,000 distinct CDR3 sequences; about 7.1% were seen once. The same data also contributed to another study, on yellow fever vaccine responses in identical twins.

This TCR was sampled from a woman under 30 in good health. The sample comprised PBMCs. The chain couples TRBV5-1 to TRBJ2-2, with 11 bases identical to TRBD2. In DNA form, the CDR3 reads TGCGCCAGCAGCTTGCGCACTAGCGGGAGAAACACCGGGGAGCTGTTTTTT. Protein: CASSLRTSGRNTGELFF.